This T cell receptor (beta chain) was sequenced during a study of PD-1 blockade in classical Hodgkin lymphoma (dated by TCRdb to 2020 to 2022). Broadly, across the study: Nivolumab dosing was 3 mg/kg intravenously every 2 weeks, continuing until either disease progression or unacceptable toxicity. The study used TCR beta sequencing and CyTOF to define a peripheral blood immune signature of response to PD-1 blockade in classical Hodgkin lymphoma.

Taken with the paper, the label for time point translates to: cycle 4 day 1 (C4D1), after more than five weeks of nivolumab. Every trial patient had relapsed after autologous stem cell transplantation, and cohorts A, B and C differed in prior brentuximab vedotin exposure. CD4+ T cells were purified from thawed PBMCs by magnetic negative selection with a Miltenyi CD4+ T cell isolation kit. The trial cohort was composed of around 60 patients with relapsed/refractory classical Hodgkin lymphoma, for whom complete response, partial response or progressive disease was recorded as best overall response. Trial patients were treated with single-agent nivolumab in the multi-cohort phase II CheckMate 205 trial. An independent review committee assessed best overall response using the 2007 International Working Group response criteria. Trial PBMCs were obtained immediately prior to nivolumab initiation (C1D1) and on therapy at cycle 2 day 1 and cycle 4 day 1. After peripheral blood was drawn into 8 mL Vacutainer Cell Preparation Tubes, PBMCs were isolated by centrifugation and then cryopreserved. Purified CD4+ and CD8+ fractions were prepared only for cases in which an additional PBMC sample was available. Magnetically labelled cells were removed on LS columns in a quadroMACS separator, and the flow-through was collected as the purified fraction.

CDR1 GTSNPN and CDR2 SVGIG were looked up in the germline V gene (reference sequence). The CDR3 contains 13 residues, cysteine and phenylalanine counted. Only the CDR3 part of the read is kept: 39 bases, read in frame from the first base. V is reduced by 4 bases and J by 4 bases, leaving a spacing of 13 bases between them. Study-wide findings and limitations: Patients starting nivolumab less than 1 year after ASCT had lower diversity and were excluded from later analyses to avoid confounding by immune reconstitution. Baseline diversity similar to that of newly diagnosed patients was observed in trial patients achieving complete response, whereas significantly lower diversity was observed in partial responders and progressors. A significant rise by C4D1 was seen in CD4+ but not CD8+ TCR diversity (p=0.0027 vs p=0.16), with the rise being most apparent in complete responders (p=0.02). Baseline TCR diversity was reported to be lower in newly diagnosed patients than in healthy donors and to be lower still in relapsed/refractory patients. The study was limited to a single clinical trial cohort, and causes of repertoire differences, possibly disease activity or prior therapy, remained undefined.

The Qiagen DNeasy kit was used to extract genomic DNA both from unsorted PBMCs and from the negatively selected CD4+ and CD8+ fractions. TCR beta CDR3 regions were subjected to amplification by immunoSEQ multiplex PCR with primers that anneal to V and J segments. Amplification bias was minimized using a synthetic immune receptor repertoire, and residual bias was removed computationally after sequencing. Per the original workflow: Custom Python scripts were used to quantify repertoire diversity as the Shannon entropy index. Unsorted, CD4+ and CD8+ repertoires were analyzed separately, except for combined analyses in which CD4+ and CD8+ sequences were merged in silico. Clonal expansion was defined as at least a 2-fold frequency increase after treatment relative to C1D1, with a pseudocount of 0.5 for undetected baseline clones. Clones with 0 or 1 copy at C1D1 were classified as singleton clones, and clones with 2 or more copies were classified as non-singleton clones. By matching protein sequences in sorted samples from the same patient, clones expanded in unsorted samples were annotated as CD4+, CD8+ or unknown. Wilcoxon tests on paired samples were used to test changes in diversity from C1D1 to C4D1. TCRdb mirrors the immuneACCESS table, restricted to in-frame sequences. Some clones are absent from its copies; in checked studies, under half trace to an unresolved V gene, and the reason for the others is unknown. V and J calls and clone size are those listed in that table; D and trimming were worked out from the DNA. A total of about 12,000 clones appear in this sample, about nine tenths of them only once. 0.9% of the sample is in the top ten clones.

Comments on this clone: The antigen it binds to is not known. Base qualities are missing; no much larger clone stands one base away.

The clonotype was recovered from a human donor with classical Hodgkin lymphoma. In this chain, TRBV30 is recombined with TRBJ2-5; the D gene cannot be resolved reliably. The sample here was CD4+ T cells from blood, taken before the fourth cycle of nivolumab. The CDR3 reads as follows: CAWTSALGETQYF. Read as DNA, the sequence is TGTGCCTGGACTTCAGCATTGGGAGAGACCCAGTACTTC.